The 21 T cell receptor beta chains below come from one sample, sequenced in a study of T cells in Graves' hyperthyroidism and ophthalmopathy. Amplified TCR beta CDR3 regions derived from RNA transcripts. An initial round of RT-PCR targeting the TCR CDR3 relied on the HTBI primer set. TCRdb reanalysed the multiplex PCR reads using MiXCR and keeps one entry per CDR3 protein. The sample has under 700,000 distinct CDR3 sequences, about a sixth seen once; the top ten hold 15% to 20%. The sample comprised blood. All receptors derive from a woman younger than 30 with Graves' hyperthyroidism.

This rearrangement joins TRBV7-9 to TRBJ2-1; 16 bases align to TRBD2. From germline, CDR1 is SEHNR and CDR2 FQNEAQ (reference sequence). Unmatched junction bases numbered 9, after V lost 5 bases and J lost 5 bases. The CDR3 loop spans 18 amino acids. CDR3 loop: CASSPGLAGGPRNNEQFF. In DNA, the CDR3 is TGTGCCAGCAGCCCGGGACTAGCGGGAGGGCCAAGGAACAATGAGCAGTTCTTC.

The chain combines TRBV28 with TRBJ2-3; D possibly corresponds to TRBD2 (5 bases). There are 14 residues in the CDR3. CDR1 MDHEN and CDR2 SYDVKM come from the germline V gene. V dropped 6 bases and J dropped 6 bases, with 16 bases sitting between them. CDR3 protein: CASRPRGEEDTQYF. The CDR3 region has the DNA TGTGCCAGCAGACCCCGGGGAGAGGAGGATACGCAGTATTTT.

This clonotype was recorded at least ten times. The rearrangement joins TRBV10-3 to TRBJ2-7; D perhaps matches TRBD2 (5 bases). Germline V gene sequence: CDR1 ENHRY, CDR2 SYGVKD. CDR3 length: 15 amino acids. V was clipped by 0 bases and J by 0 bases, with 9 bases between them. The CDR3 DNA follows: TGTGCCATCAGTGAGTCAGGGCGGGTCTCCTACGAGCAGTACTTC. The encoded protein is CAISESGRVSYEQYF.

This clonotype was counted between two and nine times. V and J are TRBV9 and TRBJ2-7; the match to TRBD2 covers 12 bases. Germline-derived CDR1 and CDR2 are SGDLS and YYNGEE. The V gene end was trimmed by 3 bases and the J gene end by 2 bases; junction bases not matched to a gene: 3. This CDR3 is built from 15 residues. CDR3 sequence reads: CASSGGLAGTYEQYF. The CDR3 DNA follows: TGTGCCAGCAGCGGAGGACTAGCGGGGACCTACGAGCAGTACTTC. The entire variable domain, with the rest obtained from reference TRBV9 and TRBJ2-7, is as follows: DSGVTQTPKHLITATGQRVTLRCSPRSGDLSVYWYQQSLDQGLQFLIQYYNGEERAKGNILERFSAQQFPDLHSELNLSSLELGDSALYFCASSGGLAGTYEQYFGPGTRLTVT.

This clonotype was observed a handful of times. The chain is built from TRBV20-1 and TRBJ2-1; D remains unclear. Germline-derived CDR1 and CDR2 are DFQATT and SNEGSKA (reference sequence). Trimming removed 0 bases at V and 8 bases at J, with 14 bases between. The CDR3 covers 14 residues. The CDR3 DNA reads as TGCAGTGCTAGAGATCGCCCCCCCTCGGATGAGCAGTTCTTC. This sequence encodes CSARDRPPSDEQFF.

This clonotype was seen a handful of times. The genes are TRBV7-2 and TRBJ1-3; D unclear. Trimming shortened V by 1 base and J by 0 bases, and 10 bases separated the two germline ends. The CDR3 spans 16 residues. Germline CDR1 is SGHTA and CDR2 is FQGNSA. DNA of the CDR3: TGTGCCAGCAGCTTAGAAGGCTTCAGCTCTGGAAACACCATATATTTT. Its translation: CASSLEGFSSGNTIYF.

This clonotype was counted ten times or more. The J gene is TRBJ1-5, the V gene TRBV20-1, with 7 nucleotides matching TRBD1. Germline values: CDR1 DFQATT, CDR2 SNEGSKA (reference sequence). The J segment lost 4 bases and the V segment lost 0 bases, leaving 15 bases of the junction unmatched. The length of the CDR3 is 18 residues. The CDR3 sequence is CSARDTIHVGQENQPQHF. The CDR3, as DNA: TGCAGTGCTAGAGACACCATTCACGTCGGACAGGAGAATCAGCCCCAGCATTTT.

About this clonotype: Given a much more abundant clone one base away, this may be a read error. The gene calls are TRBV6-2 or TRBV6-3 and TRBJ2-5; tentative D call: TRBD1 (5 bases). Germline CDR1 MNHEY, CDR2 SVGEGT. The V gene lost 8 bases and the J gene lost 4 bases, with 5 bases spanning the gap. The CDR3 contains 10 residues. The CDR3 spells CASQGETQYF. CDR3 in DNA: TGTGCCAGCCAGGGAGAGACCCAGTACTTC.

The gene calls are TRBV5-1 and TRBJ2-7; maybe TRBD1 (6 bases). This CDR3 contains 13 residues. V gave up 4 bases and J gave up 7 bases, with 15 bases separating them. The germline V gene has CDR1 SGHRS and CDR2 YFSETQ. CDR3 in amino acids: CASSDRTRGEQYF. Here the CDR3 DNA reads TGCGCCAGCAGCGACAGGACTCGAGGAGAGCAGTACTTC.

This clonotype has just a few counts. This may be a read error, as it is one base from a much larger clone. The chain has TRBV6-1 and TRBJ2-3; D call uncertain. V was shortened by 6 bases and J by 4 bases, with 14 bases between the two germline ends. CDR3 length equals 14 residues. CDR1 and CDR2 from the germline V gene are MNHNS and SASEGT. CDR3 sequence: CASSPEEWADTQYF. In DNA, the CDR3 is TGTGCCAGCAGCCCCGAGGAGTGGGCAGATACGCAGTATTTT.

Ten or more counts support this clonotype. The rearrangement links TRBV27 to TRBJ2-1; 11 bases are shared with TRBD2. The CDR3 covers 15 residues. Germline trimming cut 6 bases from V and 4 bases from J; bases unmatched to any gene: 5. CDR1 and CDR2 (germline): MNHEY, SMNVEV (reference sequence). CDR3 protein: CASRLAGVGYNEQFF. In DNA form, the CDR3 reads TGTGCCAGCAGACTAGCGGGAGTGGGGTACAATGAGCAGTTCTTC.

The chain has TRBV18 and TRBJ2-1, with a weak D call TRBD2 (5 bases). The ends were cut back, 2 bases at V and 0 bases at J, with 14 bases in the middle. The CDR3 covers 17 residues. The germline gives CDR1 KGHSH, CDR2 LQKENI. CDR3 in DNA: TGTGCCAGCTCACCAAAGGTGGCAGGAGGCTCCTACAATGAGCAGTTCTTC. Translating gives CASSPKVAGGSYNEQFF.

There are a few counts of this clonotype. This chain uses TRBV5-1 with TRBJ2-3; D is unresolved. Trimming shortened V by 2 bases and J by 3 bases, and 10 bases separated the two germline ends. This CDR3 is 14 amino acids long. Germline CDR1 SGHRS, CDR2 YFSETQ. The CDR3 coding sequence is TGCGCCAGCAGCTTTGGGGAACTTACAGATACGCAGTATTTT. Amino acids: CASSFGELTDTQYF.

This clonotype was seen many times. The gene calls are TRBV28 and TRBJ2-3; TRBD1 is a possible D gene (5 bases). V was shortened by 5 bases and J by 3 bases, with 12 bases between the two germline ends. Germline values: CDR1 MDHEN, CDR2 SYDVKM. The CDR3 loop spans 14 amino acids. The CDR3 loop reads CASSIQAPTDTQYF. CDR3 nucleotide sequence: TGTGCCAGCAGTATACAGGCGCCTACAGATACGCAGTATTTT.

This clonotype was found many times. The chain links TRBV7-2 to TRBJ2-1; 9 nucleotides align to TRBD1. The J segment lost 4 bases and the V segment lost 5 bases, leaving 9 bases of the junction unmatched. The CDR3 contains 16 residues. CDR1 SGHTA and CDR2 FQGNSA come from the germline V gene. This CDR3 is CASSKTGTGHYNEQFF. CDR3 nucleotides: TGTGCCAGCAGCAAAACCGGGACAGGGCATTACAATGAGCAGTTCTTC. The entire variable domain, with the rest obtained from reference TRBV7-2 and TRBJ2-1, is as follows: GAGVSQSPSNKVTEKGKDVELRCDPISGHTALYWYRQSLGQGLEFLIYFQGNSAPDKSGLPSDRFSAERTGGSVSTLTIQRTQQEDSAVYLCASSKTGTGHYNEQFFGPGTRLTVL.

This clonotype came up a few times. V usage is TRBV20-1 and J usage is TRBJ2-3; 10 bases are shared with TRBD2. The CDR3 loop spans 15 amino acids. Germline V CDR1 and CDR2: DFQATT, SNEGSKA (reference sequence). J was trimmed by 6 bases and V by 1 base; bases with no gene match: 7. The CDR3 protein is CSARALAGTYDTQYF. The CDR3 DNA reads TGCAGTGCTAGAGCACTAGCGGGGACCTACGATACGCAGTATTTT.

There are many counts of this clonotype. The J gene is TRBJ2-7, the V gene TRBV2, with TRBD2 as a possible D gene (5 bases). The CDR3 is 14 amino acids. CDR1 and CDR2 (germline): SNHLY, FYNNEI. The V and J ends lost 6 bases and 3 bases respectively, with 15 bases between them. As DNA, the CDR3 is TGTGCCAGCAGAGCGGTGGCAGCGCGCTACGAGCAGTACTTC. Its protein is CASRAVAARYEQYF.

This clonotype was seen more than once but under ten times. The chain has TRBV5-1 and TRBJ2-2; 12 positions agree with TRBD2. J was trimmed by 7 bases and V by 8 bases; bases with no gene match: 18. This CDR3 has 18 amino acids. In germline, CDR1 is SGHRS, CDR2 YFSETQ. CDR3 nucleotides: TGCGCCAGGACATCTTTTAATGGACTAGCGGGAAAGGGCGGGGAGCTGTTTTTT. Protein sequence: CARTSFNGLAGKGGELFF. The variable domain in full, with the rest retrieved from reference TRBV5-1 and TRBJ2-2, is KAGVTQTPRYLIKTRGQQVTLSCSPISGHRSVSWYQQTPGQGLQFLFEYFSETQRNKGNFPGRFSGRQFSNSRSEMNVSTLELGDSALYLCARTSFNGLAGKGGELFFGEGSRLTVL.

This clonotype showed up many times. J is TRBJ2-7 and V is TRBV20-1; TRBD1 or TRBD2 may be the D gene (5 bases each). V dropped 4 bases and J dropped 0 bases, with 10 bases sitting between them. The CDR3 is 13 amino acids. The germline V gene has CDR1 DFQATT and CDR2 SNEGSKA (reference sequence). For the CDR3, the DNA is TGCAGTGCTACCGGGGACCACTCCTACGAGCAGTACTTC. It codes for CSATGDHSYEQYF.

This clonotype was counted only a few times. The chain couples TRBV12-3 or TRBV12-4 to TRBJ1-2; 7 nucleotides agree with TRBD1. The V segment lost 5 bases and the J segment 7 bases; nucleotides outside the gene matches: 7. The length of the CDR3 is 13 residues. CDR3 protein: CASSHGTVGGYTF. As DNA, the CDR3 is TGTGCCAGCAGTCACGGGACAGTTGGTGGCTACACCTTC.

Ten or more counts support this clonotype. The chain links TRBV6-1 to TRBJ2-2, with 7 bases that match TRBD1. Germline V gene sequence: CDR1 MNHNS, CDR2 SASEGT. With 8 bases clipped from V and 3 bases from J, the junction kept 6 bases outside the gene matches. CDR3 size: 14 residues. DNA for the CDR3: TGTGCCAGCTCAAGGGGGCAGGACACCGGGGAGCTGTTTTTT. Its translation: CASSRGQDTGELFF.